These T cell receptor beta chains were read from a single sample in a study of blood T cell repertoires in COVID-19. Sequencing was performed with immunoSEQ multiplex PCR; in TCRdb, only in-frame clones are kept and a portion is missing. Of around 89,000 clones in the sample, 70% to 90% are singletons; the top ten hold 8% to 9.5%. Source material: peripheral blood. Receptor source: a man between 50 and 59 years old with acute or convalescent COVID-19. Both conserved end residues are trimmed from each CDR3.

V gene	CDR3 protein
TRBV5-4	ASSGRQGIYTEAF
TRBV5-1	ASSLTIGTNMNTEAF
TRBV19	ASRSSGGDRGSYNEQF
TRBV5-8	ASSWRGGTEAF
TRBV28	ASSSGQAQYNYGYT
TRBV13	ASSLGLSTDTQY
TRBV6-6	ASSSWTSGGGGELF
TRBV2	ASRADRVSTDTQY
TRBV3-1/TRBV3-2	ASSQGTGVEGYT
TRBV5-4	ASSLGDRWGTDTQY